The 17 T cell receptor beta chains listed next were all sequenced from one sample in a study of blood T cell repertoires in COVID-19. Only in-frame clones appear in the TCRdb table, and some are missing; sequencing was by immunoSEQ multiplex PCR. The sample has 200,000 to 250,000 clones, around 81% seen once. The sequenced material came from peripheral blood. All receptors come from a young man who had recovered from COVID-19.

With regard to this clone: The junction shows a germline mismatch at one end, possibly a read error. The same CDR3 can be traced to other DNA sequences in this sample. The rearrangement links TRBV27 to TRBJ1-2, with TRBD1 matching 9 bases. The CDR3 loop spans 13 amino acids. The germline V gene encodes CDR1 MNHEY and CDR2 SMNVEV (reference sequence). CDR3 in amino acids: CASRRDRDYGYTF. The CDR3 region has the DNA TGTGCCAGCAGAAGGGACAGGGACTATGGCTACACTTTC.

Concerning this clone: Distinct nucleotide sequences in the sample also encode this CDR3. The CDR3 region has the DNA TGTGCCAGCAGTTACCGAGGGGGGGCTGAAGCTTTCTTT. Translating it yields CASSYRGGAEAFF. The genes are TRBV6-5 and TRBJ1-1, with D possibly matching TRBD1 (6 bases). CDR3 length: 13 residues. Germline values: CDR1 MNHEY, CDR2 SVGAGI. V was pared by 2 bases and J by 6 bases, with 10 bases between.

The chain joins TRBV27 to TRBJ2-2; D is unclear. There are 12 residues in the CDR3. From germline, CDR1 is MNHEY and CDR2 SMNVEV (reference sequence). The germline V and J ends were trimmed by 3 bases and 5 bases, with 4 bases remaining between them. The CDR3, as DNA: TGTGCCAGCAGTTTTAGTACCGGGGAGCTGTTTTTT. Translating it yields CASSFSTGELFF.

The CDR3 sequence: CASSPPHLEGEKLFF. The CDR3 nucleotides read TGTGCCAGCAGCCCACCCCACCTGGAGGGCGAAAAACTGTTTTTT. The chain has TRBV7-9 and TRBJ1-4, with unresolved D. The V gene lost 5 bases and the J gene lost 8 bases, with 18 bases spanning the gap. Germline-derived CDR1 and CDR2 are SEHNR and FQNEAQ (reference sequence). This CDR3 has 15 residues. The full variable domain, rest sourced from reference TRBV7-9 and TRBJ1-4, is DTGVSQNPRHKITKRGQNVTFRCDPISEHNRLYWYRQTLGQGPEFLTYFQNEAQLEKSRLLSDRFSAERPKGSFSTLEIQRTEQGDSAMYLCASSPPHLEGEKLFFGSGTQLSVL.

This chain connects TRBV9 to TRBJ2-7, with 9 bases lining up with TRBD1. CDR1 is SGDLS and CDR2 is YYNGEE in the germline V gene. The CDR3 runs to 14 residues. With 0 bases clipped from V and 2 bases from J, the junction kept 0 bases outside the gene matches. The CDR3 DNA reads TGTGCCAGCAGCGTAGGACAGGGGGCCTACGAGCAGTACTTC. Its protein is CASSVGQGAYEQYF. Based on the CDR3 plus reference TRBV9 and TRBJ2-7, the full variable domain is DSGVTQTPKHLITATGQRVTLRCSPRSGDLSVYWYQQSLDQGLQFLIQYYNGEERAKGNILERFSAQQFPDLHSELNLSSLELGDSALYFCASSVGQGAYEQYFGPGTRLTVT.

V usage is TRBV28 and J usage is TRBJ1-4; 8 bases align to TRBD1. The CDR3 is 13 residues long. Losses at the gene ends were 10 bases for V and 7 bases for J; bases not matched to a gene: 8. Germline V gene sequence: CDR1 MDHEN, CDR2 SYDVKM. The CDR3 sequence: CATTQGAGEKLFF. Written as DNA, the CDR3 is TGTGCCACCACCCAGGGGGCGGGTGAAAAACTGTTTTTT.

The chain joins TRBV5-5 to TRBJ1-5; 10 nucleotides agree with TRBD1. The CDR3 has 15 residues. Germline V gives CDR1 SGHKS, CDR2 YYEKEE (reference sequence). With V trimmed by 0 bases and J by 4 bases, 1 base remained unmatched. CDR3: CASSLGTGGNQPQHF. CDR3 sequence (DNA): TGTGCCAGCAGCTTGGGGACAGGGGGGAATCAGCCCCAGCATTTT.

In its sample, this clone was seen a few times. DNA for the CDR3: TGTGCCAGTGAGGGCTCCTATAATTCACCCCTCCACTTT. Translation gives CASEGSYNSPLHF. This chain connects TRBV28 to TRBJ1-6; D call uncertain. This CDR3 has 13 amino acids. The germline V gene has CDR1 MDHEN and CDR2 SYDVKM. With 9 bases removed from V and 0 bases from J, the gap between germline ends came to 6 bases.

This chain joins TRBV3-1 (or the pseudogene TRBV3-2) and TRBJ2-5; 7 bases line up with TRBD2. Trimming removed 6 bases from V and 5 bases from J; junction bases left unmatched: 12. This CDR3 is 15 amino acids long. The germline gives CDR1 LGHDT, CDR2 YNNKEL (reference sequence). The CDR3 nucleotides are TGTGCCAGCAGTCCCTCGGGGGGACGGGGGGAGACCCAGTACTTC. Its protein product is CASSPSGGRGETQYF.

This chain connects TRBV2 to TRBJ1-3; no reliable D call. Trimming shortened V by 8 bases and J by 2 bases, and 10 bases separated the two germline ends. Germline V gene data show CDR1 as SNHLY and CDR2 as FYNNEI. This CDR3 has 13 residues. CDR3 DNA sequence: TGTGCCAGCGGGAGGGATACTGGAAACACCATATATTTT. It yields the protein CASGRDTGNTIYF.

The CDR3 sequence: CASSEANRGRDEQYF. The CDR3 nucleotides are TGTGCCAGCAGTGAAGCGAACAGGGGGCGAGACGAGCAGTACTTC. The chain couples TRBV2 to TRBJ2-7; TRBD1 agrees at 9 bases. Germline assignment: CDR1 SNHLY and CDR2 FYNNEI. V dropped 0 bases and J dropped 5; count of bases not matched to a gene: 5. This CDR3 has 15 residues.

The genes are TRBV2 and TRBJ2-1; 8 bases match TRBD2. Germline V lookup: CDR1 SNHLY, CDR2 FYNNEI. The CDR3 runs 15 residues. J gave up 9 bases and V 6 bases, and 13 bases lay outside the gene matches. As DNA, the CDR3 is TGTGCCAGCAGGAACACCACGGGGGGGCAGGTTGAGCAGTTCTTC. Amino acids: CASRNTTGGQVEQFF.

Note on this clone: The sample contains more than one DNA sequence encoding this CDR3. DNA of the CDR3: TGTGCCAGCAGCCAGGGGGCTCGTGGCTACACCTTC. It codes for CASSQGARGYTF. The V and J genes are TRBV3-1 (or the pseudogene TRBV3-2) and TRBJ1-2; weak D call: TRBD1 (6 bases). V lost 3 bases and J lost 7, with 9 bases in between. The CDR3 is made up of 12 amino acids. CDR1 is LGHDT, CDR2 YNNKEL, per germline (reference sequence).

The genes are TRBV7-2 and TRBJ2-6; a weak D match, TRBD1 (6 bases). The CDR3 extends over 19 amino acids. From germline, CDR1 is SGHTA and CDR2 FQGNSA. V lost 1 base and J 0 bases, leaving 16 bases between the germline ends. The CDR3 DNA reads TGTGCCAGCAGCTTAGGAGGGGGACGATCCTACTCTGGGGCCAACGTCCTGACTTTC. This translates into CASSLGGGRSYSGANVLTF. The full variable domain, its missing parts supplied by reference TRBV7-2 and TRBJ2-6, is GAGVSQSPSNKVTEKGKDVELRCDPISGHTALYWYRQSLGQGLEFLIYFQGNSAPDKSGLPSDRFSAERTGGSVSTLTIQRTQQEDSAVYLCASSLGGGRSYSGANVLTFGAGSRLTVL.

The CDR3 sequence: CASSILSAENYEQYF. In DNA form, the CDR3 reads TGTGCCAGCAGCATACTTTCGGCGGAGAATTACGAGCAGTACTTC. The chain couples TRBV5-5 to TRBJ2-7; D unresolved. Germline lookup yields CDR1 SGHKS and CDR2 YYEKEE (reference sequence). The CDR3 length is 15 residues. V lost 4 bases, J lost 4 bases, and 18 bases lay in between.

In this sample, this clone turned up many times. The chain links TRBV7-9 to TRBJ1-6, with 10 positions matching TRBD1. The ends lost 4 bases at V and 9 bases at J; junction bases unmatched: 6. The CDR3 is made up of 15 amino acids. In germline, CDR1 is SEHNR, CDR2 FQNEAQ (reference sequence). The CDR3 DNA reads as TGTGCCAGCAGCTATCGACAGGGGGCGGGTTCACCCCTCCACTTT. This codes for CASSYRQGAGSPLHF.

The genes are TRBV7-3 and TRBJ2-5; TRBD1 might be the D (7 bases). Germline loops: CDR1 SGHTA, CDR2 FQGTGA. Trimming took 2 bases from V and 3 from J, leaving 13 bases between them. This CDR3 is built from 15 residues. CDR3 loop: CASSLQGGTEETQYF. For the CDR3, the DNA is TGTGCCAGCAGCTTACAGGGGGGTACAGAAGAGACCCAGTACTTC.